This T cell receptor (beta chain) was retrieved from a study of blood T cell repertoires in COVID-19. Whole-study context: T cells, B-cell-depleted T cells, or PBMCs supplied cDNA or gDNA.

The CDR3 is 15 residues long. J lost 3 bases, V lost 7 bases, and 12 bases had no gene match. CDR1 MNHEY and CDR2 SVGAGI come from the germline V gene. Authors' methods: Estimation of nucleated cell counts was performed using reference gene primer amplification. Assay used: immunoSEQ multiplex PCR; TCRdb lists only in-frame clones, some missing. V, J and clone size are those of that table, while D and trimming were read from the DNA. The sample includes about 140,000 clones, approximately 86% seen only once; the top ten take about 1.7%. The J gene is TRBJ2-7, the V gene TRBV6-5, with TRBD1 matching over 7 bases. The sequencing sample was made of peripheral blood. The TCR comes from a man in his 70s with acute or convalescent COVID-19. The CDR3 coding sequence is TGTGCCAGCACCCTCGGCCGAGGGGGCGGCTACGAGCAGTACTTC. Translation gives CASTLGRGGGYEQYF.